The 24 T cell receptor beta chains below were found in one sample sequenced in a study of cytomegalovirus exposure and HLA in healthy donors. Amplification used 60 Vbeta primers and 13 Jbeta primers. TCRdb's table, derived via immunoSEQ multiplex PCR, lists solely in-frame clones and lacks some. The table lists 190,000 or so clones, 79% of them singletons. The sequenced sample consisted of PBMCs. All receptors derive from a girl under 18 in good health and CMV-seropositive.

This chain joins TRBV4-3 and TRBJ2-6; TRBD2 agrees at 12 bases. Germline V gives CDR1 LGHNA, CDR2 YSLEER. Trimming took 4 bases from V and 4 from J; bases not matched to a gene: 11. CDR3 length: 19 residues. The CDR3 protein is CASSPTGGLAGYGANVLTF. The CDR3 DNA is TGCGCCAGCAGCCCGACGGGTGGACTAGCGGGGTACGGGGCCAACGTCCTGACTTTC.

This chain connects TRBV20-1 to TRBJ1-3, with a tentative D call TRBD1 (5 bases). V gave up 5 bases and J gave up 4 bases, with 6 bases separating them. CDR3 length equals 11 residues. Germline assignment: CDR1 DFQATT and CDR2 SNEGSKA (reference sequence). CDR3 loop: CSAGQGNTIYF. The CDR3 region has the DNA TGCAGTGCTGGACAAGGAAACACCATATATTTT.

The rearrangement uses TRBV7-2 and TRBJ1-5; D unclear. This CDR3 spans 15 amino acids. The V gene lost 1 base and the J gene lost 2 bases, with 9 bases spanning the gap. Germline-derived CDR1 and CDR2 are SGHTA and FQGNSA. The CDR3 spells CASSLEAGGNQPQHF. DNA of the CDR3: TGTGCCAGCAGCTTAGAGGCGGGCGGCAATCAGCCCCAGCATTTT.

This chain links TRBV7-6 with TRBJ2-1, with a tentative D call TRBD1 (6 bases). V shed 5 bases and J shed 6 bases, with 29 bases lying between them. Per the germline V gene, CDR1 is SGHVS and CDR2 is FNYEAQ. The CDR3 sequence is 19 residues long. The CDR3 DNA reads TGTGCCAGCAGCCCTTCCCGGGACAAAGTAAATTGGCAGCGCAATGAGCAGTTCTTC. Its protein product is CASSPSRDKVNWQRNEQFF.

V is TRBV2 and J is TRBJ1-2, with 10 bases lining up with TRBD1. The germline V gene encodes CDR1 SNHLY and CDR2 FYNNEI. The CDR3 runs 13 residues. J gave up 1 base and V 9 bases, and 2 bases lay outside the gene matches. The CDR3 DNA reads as TGTGCCAGAGGGACAGGGGTTAACTATGGCTACACCTTC. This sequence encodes CARGTGVNYGYTF.

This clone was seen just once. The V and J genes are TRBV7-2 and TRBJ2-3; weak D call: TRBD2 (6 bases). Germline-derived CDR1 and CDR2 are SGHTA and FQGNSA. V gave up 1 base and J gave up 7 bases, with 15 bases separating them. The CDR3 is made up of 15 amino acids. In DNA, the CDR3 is TGTGCCAGCAGCTTAGATGGAGGGTTGGCAAATACGCAGTATTTT. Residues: CASSLDGGLANTQYF.

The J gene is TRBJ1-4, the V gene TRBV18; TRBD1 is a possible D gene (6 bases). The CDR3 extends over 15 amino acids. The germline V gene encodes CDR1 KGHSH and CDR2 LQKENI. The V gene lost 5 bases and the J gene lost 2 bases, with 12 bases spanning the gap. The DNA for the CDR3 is TGTGCCAGCTCAGGGCAGGGGCAGACTAATGAAAAACTGTTTTTT. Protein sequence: CASSGQGQTNEKLFF.

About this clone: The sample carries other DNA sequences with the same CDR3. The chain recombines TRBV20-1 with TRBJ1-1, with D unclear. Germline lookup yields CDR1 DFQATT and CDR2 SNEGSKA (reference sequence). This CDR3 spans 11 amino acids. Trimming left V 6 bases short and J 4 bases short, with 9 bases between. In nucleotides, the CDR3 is TGCAGTGCCCCGGGTGGCACTGAAGCTTTCTTT. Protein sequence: CSAPGGTEAFF.

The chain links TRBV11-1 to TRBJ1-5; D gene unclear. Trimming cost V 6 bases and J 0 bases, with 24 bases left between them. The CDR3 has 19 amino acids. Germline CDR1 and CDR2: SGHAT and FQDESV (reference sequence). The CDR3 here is CASSSPFAKSLNSNQPQHF. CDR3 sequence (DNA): TGTGCCAGCAGTTCCCCATTTGCGAAAAGTCTAAATAGCAATCAGCCCCAGCATTTT. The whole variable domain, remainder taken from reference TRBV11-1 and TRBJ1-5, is EAEVAQSPRYKITEKSQAVAFWCDPISGHATLYWYRQILGQGPELLVQFQDESVVDDSQLPKDRFSAERLKGVDSTLKIQPAELGDSAMYLCASSSPFAKSLNSNQPQHFGDGTRLSIL.

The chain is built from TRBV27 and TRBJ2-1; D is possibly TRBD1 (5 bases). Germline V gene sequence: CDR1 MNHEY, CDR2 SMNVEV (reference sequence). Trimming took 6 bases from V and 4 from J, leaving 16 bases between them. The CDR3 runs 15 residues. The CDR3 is CASSPGRRVYNEQFF. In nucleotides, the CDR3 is TGTGCCAGCAGCCCAGGGCGTCGAGTATACAATGAGCAGTTCTTC.

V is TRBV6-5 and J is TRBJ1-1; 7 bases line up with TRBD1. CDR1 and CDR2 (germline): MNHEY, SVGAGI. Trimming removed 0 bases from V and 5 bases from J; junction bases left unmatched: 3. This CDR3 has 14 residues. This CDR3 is CASSYSGGSTEAFF. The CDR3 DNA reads TGTGCCAGCAGTTACTCAGGGGGCTCGACTGAAGCTTTCTTT.

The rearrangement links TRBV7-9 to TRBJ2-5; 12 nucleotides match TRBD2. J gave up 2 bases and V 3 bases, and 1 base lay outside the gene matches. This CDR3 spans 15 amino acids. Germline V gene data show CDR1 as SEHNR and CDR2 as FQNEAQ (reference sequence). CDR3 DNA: TGTGCCAGCAGCTTCGGGACTAGCGGGCAAGAGACCCAGTACTTC. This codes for CASSFGTSGQETQYF.

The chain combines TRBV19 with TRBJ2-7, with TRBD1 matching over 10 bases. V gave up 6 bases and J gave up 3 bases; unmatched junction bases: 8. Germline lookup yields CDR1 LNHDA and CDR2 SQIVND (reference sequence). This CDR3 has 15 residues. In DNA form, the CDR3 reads TGTGCCAGTAGGGGGGGGGACAGGGGATTCTACGAGCAGTACTTC. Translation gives CASRGGDRGFYEQYF.

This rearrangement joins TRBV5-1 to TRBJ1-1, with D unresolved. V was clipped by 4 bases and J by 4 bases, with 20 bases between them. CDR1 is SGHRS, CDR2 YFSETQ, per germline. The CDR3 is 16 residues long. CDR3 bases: TGCGCCAGCAGCATCTCCGCCCCGGGCGCGGGCACTGAAGCTTTCTTT. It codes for CASSISAPGAGTEAFF. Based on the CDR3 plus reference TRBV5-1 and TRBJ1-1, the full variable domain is KAGVTQTPRYLIKTRGQQVTLSCSPISGHRSVSWYQQTPGQGLQFLFEYFSETQRNKGNFPGRFSGRQFSNSRSEMNVSTLELGDSALYLCASSISAPGAGTEAFFGQGTRLTVV.

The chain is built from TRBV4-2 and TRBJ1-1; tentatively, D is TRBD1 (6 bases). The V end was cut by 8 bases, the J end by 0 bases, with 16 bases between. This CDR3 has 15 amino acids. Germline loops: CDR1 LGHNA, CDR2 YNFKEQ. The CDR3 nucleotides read TGTGCCAGCGGGCTCGGGGGGGCTCTGAACACTGAAGCTTTCTTT. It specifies CASGLGGALNTEAFF.

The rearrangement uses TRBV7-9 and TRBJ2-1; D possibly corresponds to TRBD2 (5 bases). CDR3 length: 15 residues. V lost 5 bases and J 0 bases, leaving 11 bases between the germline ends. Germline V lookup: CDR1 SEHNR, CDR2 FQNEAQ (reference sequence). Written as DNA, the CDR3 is TGTGCCAGCAGCCCAGCGGTGAGCTCCTACAATGAGCAGTTCTTC. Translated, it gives CASSPAVSSYNEQFF.

This chain's CDR3 is CASRGSGGPSNEQFF. The CDR3 DNA follows: TGTGCCAGCAGGGGTAGCGGGGGGCCTTCCAATGAGCAGTTCTTC. The chain has TRBV2 and TRBJ2-1; TRBD2 matches 10 bases. The V gene's germline CDR1 is SNHLY and CDR2 FYNNEI. This CDR3 spans 15 amino acids. Trimming removed 6 bases from V and 6 bases from J; junction bases left unmatched: 8. Using reference TRBV2 and TRBJ2-1 for the parts outside the CDR3, the full variable domain is EPEVTQTPSHQVTQMGQEVILRCVPISNHLYFYWYRQILGQKVEFLVSFYNNEISEKSEIFDDQFSVERPDGSNFTLKIRSTKLEDSAMYFCASRGSGGPSNEQFFGPGTRLTVL.

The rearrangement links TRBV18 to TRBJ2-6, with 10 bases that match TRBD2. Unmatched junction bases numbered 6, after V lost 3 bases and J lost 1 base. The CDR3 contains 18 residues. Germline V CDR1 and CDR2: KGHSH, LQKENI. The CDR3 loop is CASSPGSGGESGANVLTF. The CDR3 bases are TGTGCCAGCTCACCTGGAAGCGGGGGGGAATCTGGGGCCAACGTCCTGACTTTC. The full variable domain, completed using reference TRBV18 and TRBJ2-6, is NAGVMQNPRHLVRRRGQEARLRCSPMKGHSHVYWYRQLPEEGLKFMVYLQKENIIDESGMPKERFSAEFPKEGPSILRIQQVVRGDSAAYFCASSPGSGGESGANVLTFGAGSRLTVL.

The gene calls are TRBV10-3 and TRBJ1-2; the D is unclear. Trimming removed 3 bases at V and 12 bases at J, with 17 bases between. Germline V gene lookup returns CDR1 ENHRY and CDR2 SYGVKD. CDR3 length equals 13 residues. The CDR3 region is CAISDGEGSKNTF. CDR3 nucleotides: TGTGCCATCAGTGACGGGGAAGGGAGTAAAAACACCTTC.

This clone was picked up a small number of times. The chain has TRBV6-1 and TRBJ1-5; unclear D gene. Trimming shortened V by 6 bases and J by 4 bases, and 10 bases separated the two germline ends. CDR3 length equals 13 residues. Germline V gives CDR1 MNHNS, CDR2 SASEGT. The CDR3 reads CASREAGNQPQHF. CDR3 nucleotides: TGTGCCAGCAGGGAGGCTGGGAATCAGCCCCAGCATTTT.

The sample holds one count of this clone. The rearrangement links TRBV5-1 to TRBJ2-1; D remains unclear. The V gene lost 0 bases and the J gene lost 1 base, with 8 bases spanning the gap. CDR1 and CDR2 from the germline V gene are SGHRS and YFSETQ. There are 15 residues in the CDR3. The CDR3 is CASSLVPESYNEQFF. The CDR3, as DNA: TGCGCCAGCAGCTTGGTCCCAGAATCCTACAATGAGCAGTTCTTC. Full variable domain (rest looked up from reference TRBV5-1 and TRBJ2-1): KAGVTQTPRYLIKTRGQQVTLSCSPISGHRSVSWYQQTPGQGLQFLFEYFSETQRNKGNFPGRFSGRQFSNSRSEMNVSTLELGDSALYLCASSLVPESYNEQFFGPGTRLTVL.

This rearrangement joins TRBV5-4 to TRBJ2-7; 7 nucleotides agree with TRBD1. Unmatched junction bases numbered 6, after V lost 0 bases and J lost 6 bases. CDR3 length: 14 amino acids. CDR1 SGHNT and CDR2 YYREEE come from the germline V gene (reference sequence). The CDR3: CASSLARGPGEQYF. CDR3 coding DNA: TGTGCCAGCAGCTTGGCAAGGGGGCCTGGCGAGCAGTACTTC.

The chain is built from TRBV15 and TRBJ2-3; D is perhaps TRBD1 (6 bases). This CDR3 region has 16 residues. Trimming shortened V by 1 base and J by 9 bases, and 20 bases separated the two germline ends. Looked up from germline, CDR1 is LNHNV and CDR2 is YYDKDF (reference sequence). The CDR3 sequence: CATSRGQAPFLDTQYF. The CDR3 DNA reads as TGTGCCACCAGCAGAGGACAGGCACCTTTTCTTGACACGCAGTATTTT. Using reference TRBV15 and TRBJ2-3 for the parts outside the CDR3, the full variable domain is DAMVIQNPRYQVTQFGKPVTLSCSQTLNHNVMYWYQQKSSQAPKLLFHYYDKDFNNEADTPDNFQSRRPNTSFCFLDIRSPGLGDTAMYLCATSRGQAPFLDTQYFGPGTRLTVL.

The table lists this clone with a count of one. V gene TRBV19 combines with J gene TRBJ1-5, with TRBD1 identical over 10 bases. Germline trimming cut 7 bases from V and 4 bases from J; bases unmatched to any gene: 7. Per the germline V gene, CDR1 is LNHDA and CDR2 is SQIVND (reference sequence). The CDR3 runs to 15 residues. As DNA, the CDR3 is TGTGCCAGTACTCTTGGACAGGGGGTGAATCAGCCCCAGCATTTT. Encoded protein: CASTLGQGVNQPQHF.